These T cell receptor beta chains were read from a single sample in a study of early T cells in non-severe SARS-CoV-2 infection. TCRdb independently ran MiXCR on the 5' RACE reads; one entry per CDR3 protein. The table lists 25,000 to 35,000 distinct CDR3 sequences, roughly 6.6% of them singletons. The material sequenced was whole blood. The receptors stem from an adult who was a healthcare worker with PCR-confirmed SARS-CoV-2 infection or an uninfected control (not recorded which). CDR3s include the opening cysteine and the closing phenylalanine or tryptophan. The order of the fields is D gene, J gene, V gene, clone size, CDR3 length, CDR3 protein, CDR3 DNA. D genes are given only for firm matches. A row's size may be missing; if present it is once, few, many or a size class.

d_call: TRBD1
j_call: TRBJ2-7
v_call: TRBV6-6
clone_size: .
cdr3_length: 16
cdr3_aa: CASSATPGQESYEQYF
cdr3_nt: TGTGCCAGCAGTGCGACACCCGGACAGGAATCCTACGAGCAGTACTTC

d_call: .
j_call: TRBJ1-2
v_call: TRBV27
clone_size: few
cdr3_length: 14
cdr3_aa: CASSLSSGMYGYTF
cdr3_nt: TGTGCCAGCAGTTTATCGTCTGGAATGTATGGCTACACCTTC

d_call: TRBD2
j_call: TRBJ2-1
v_call: TRBV7-6
clone_size: .
cdr3_length: 16
cdr3_aa: CASTRLAGVGSNEQFF
cdr3_nt: TGTGCCAGCACCAGACTAGCGGGAGTAGGAAGCAATGAGCAGTTCTTC

d_call: .
j_call: TRBJ1-6
v_call: TRBV25-1
clone_size: many
cdr3_length: 13
cdr3_aa: CASSVRANSPLHF
cdr3_nt: TGTGCCAGCAGTGTACGGGCGAATTCACCCCTCCACTTT

d_call: .
j_call: TRBJ2-6
v_call: TRBV6-1
clone_size: many
cdr3_length: 14
cdr3_aa: CASGASGGANVLTF
cdr3_nt: TGTGCCAGCGGGGCGTCCGGTGGGGCCAACGTCCTGACTTTC

d_call: .
j_call: TRBJ2-7
v_call: TRBV30
clone_size: .
cdr3_length: 16
cdr3_aa: CAWALPSRTFSYEQYF
cdr3_nt: TGTGCCTGGGCCCTCCCCAGCCGGACTTTCTCCTACGAGCAGTACTTC

d_call: TRBD2
j_call: TRBJ2-1
v_call: TRBV5-6
clone_size: many
cdr3_length: 16
cdr3_aa: CASSLPIVGGYNEQFF
cdr3_nt: TGTGCCAGCAGCTTGCCCATAGTGGGGGGGTACAATGAGCAGTTCTTC

d_call: .
j_call: TRBJ2-5
v_call: TRBV11-3
clone_size: many
cdr3_length: 16
cdr3_aa: CASSLVLSKYQETQYF
cdr3_nt: TGTGCCAGCAGCTTAGTTCTTAGCAAGTACCAAGAGACCCAGTACTTC

d_call: .
j_call: TRBJ2-3
v_call: TRBV29-1
clone_size: many
cdr3_length: 12
cdr3_aa: CSVDGSTDTQYF
cdr3_nt: TGCAGCGTTGACGGCTCCACAGATACGCAGTATTTT

d_call: TRBD2
j_call: TRBJ2-7
v_call: TRBV4-3
clone_size: .
cdr3_length: 15
cdr3_aa: CASSQVAGVPIQQYF
cdr3_nt: TGCGCCAGCAGCCAAGTAGCGGGAGTACCCATTCAGCAGTACTTC

d_call: .
j_call: TRBJ2-3
v_call: TRBV11-3
clone_size: .
cdr3_length: 13
cdr3_aa: CASSPTMGDTQYF
cdr3_nt: TGTGCCAGCAGCCCGACTATGGGAGATACGCAGTATTTT

d_call: .
j_call: TRBJ1-1
v_call: TRBV6-2/TRBV6-3
clone_size: many
cdr3_length: 14
cdr3_aa: CASSYSRANTEAFF
cdr3_nt: TGTGCCAGCAGTTACTCGAGAGCGAACACTGAAGCTTTCTTT

d_call: .
j_call: TRBJ2-7
v_call: TRBV12-3/TRBV12-4
clone_size: many
cdr3_length: 14
cdr3_aa: CASPLYPTSGEQYF
cdr3_nt: TGTGCCAGCCCTCTATATCCCACCTCGGGTGAGCAGTACTTC

d_call: TRBD1
j_call: TRBJ2-6
v_call: TRBV9
clone_size: many
cdr3_length: 17
cdr3_aa: CASSQTGASSGANVLTF
cdr3_nt: TGTGCCAGCAGCCAGACAGGGGCCTCCTCTGGGGCCAACGTCCTGACTTTC

d_call: .
j_call: TRBJ2-3
v_call: TRBV10-3
clone_size: many
cdr3_length: 12
cdr3_aa: CAIMVSTDTQYF
cdr3_nt: TGTGCCATCATGGTCAGCACAGATACGCAGTATTTT

d_call: .
j_call: TRBJ1-5
v_call: TRBV6-6
clone_size: many
cdr3_length: 15
cdr3_aa: CASSSRTDSNQPQHF
cdr3_nt: TGTGCCAGCAGTAGTAGGACGGATAGCAATCAGCCCCAGCATTTT

d_call: TRBD2
j_call: TRBJ2-5
v_call: TRBV12-5
clone_size: .
cdr3_length: 15
cdr3_aa: CASGLSGAYQETQYF
cdr3_nt: TGTGCTAGTGGCTTGAGCGGGGCCTACCAAGAGACCCAGTACTTC

d_call: .
j_call: TRBJ2-7
v_call: TRBV11-3
clone_size: many
cdr3_length: 15
cdr3_aa: CASSSAPGDSYEQYF
cdr3_nt: TGTGCCAGCAGCTCAGCCCCGGGGGACTCCTACGAGCAGTACTTC

d_call: TRBD2
j_call: TRBJ2-5
v_call: TRBV14
clone_size: many
cdr3_length: 16
cdr3_aa: CASSPRKAGARETQYF
cdr3_nt: TGTGCCAGCAGCCCCCGAAAGGCGGGAGCAAGGGAGACCCAGTACTTC

d_call: TRBD1
j_call: TRBJ1-2
v_call: TRBV6-2/TRBV6-3
clone_size: many
cdr3_length: 15
cdr3_aa: CASSHPDRENYGYTF
cdr3_nt: TGTGCCAGCAGTCATCCGGACAGGGAGAACTATGGCTACACCTTC

d_call: .
j_call: TRBJ2-3
v_call: TRBV28
clone_size: many
cdr3_length: 17
cdr3_aa: CASSLPPEAGGTDTQYF
cdr3_nt: TGTGCCAGCAGTTTGCCCCCTGAGGCAGGGGGCACAGATACGCAGTATTTT

d_call: .
j_call: TRBJ2-7
v_call: TRBV7-9
clone_size: many
cdr3_length: 13
cdr3_aa: CASSSVSSHEQYF
cdr3_nt: TGTGCCAGCAGCTCCGTCTCGTCCCACGAGCAGTACTTC

d_call: .
j_call: TRBJ1-2
v_call: TRBV29-1
clone_size: many
cdr3_length: 12
cdr3_aa: CSVDDSAIGYTF
cdr3_nt: TGCAGCGTCGATGACTCGGCAATCGGCTACACCTTC

d_call: TRBD1
j_call: TRBJ2-2
v_call: TRBV5-1
clone_size: many
cdr3_length: 16
cdr3_aa: CASSLRTGGVTGELFF
cdr3_nt: TGCGCCAGCAGCTTACGGACAGGGGGCGTCACCGGGGAGCTGTTTTTT

d_call: TRBD2
j_call: TRBJ2-7
v_call: TRBV2
clone_size: .
cdr3_length: 17
cdr3_aa: CASSEQGRLAGVGEQYF
cdr3_nt: TGTGCCAGCAGTGAACAAGGTCGGCTAGCGGGAGTGGGCGAGCAGTACTTC

d_call: TRBD1
j_call: TRBJ1-4
v_call: TRBV7-2
clone_size: many
cdr3_length: 15
cdr3_aa: CASSLGGQYNEKLFF
cdr3_nt: TGTGCCAGCAGCTTAGGGGGACAGTATAATGAAAAACTGTTTTTT

d_call: .
j_call: TRBJ2-3
v_call: TRBV28
clone_size: few
cdr3_length: 15
cdr3_aa: CASSLLGFSTDTQYF
cdr3_nt: TGTGCCAGCAGTTTATTGGGCTTTAGCACAGATACGCAGTATTTT

d_call: .
j_call: TRBJ1-3
v_call: TRBV3-1
clone_size: .
cdr3_length: 16
cdr3_aa: CASSQAAGVSGNTIYF
cdr3_nt: TGTGCCAGCAGCCAAGCAGCAGGGGTCTCTGGAAACACCATATATTTT

d_call: .
j_call: TRBJ2-7
v_call: TRBV15
clone_size: many
cdr3_length: 13
cdr3_aa: CATSRVSRYEQYF
cdr3_nt: TGTGCCACCAGCAGAGTTTCTCGATACGAGCAGTACTTC

d_call: .
j_call: TRBJ2-3
v_call: TRBV9
clone_size: medium-sized
cdr3_length: 15
cdr3_aa: CASSVRGLGTDTQYF
cdr3_nt: TGTGCCAGCAGCGTAAGGGGCCTCGGCACAGATACGCAGTATTTT

d_call: TRBD1
j_call: TRBJ1-1
v_call: TRBV10-3
clone_size: many
cdr3_length: 14
cdr3_aa: CAISESQGDTEAFF
cdr3_nt: TGTGCCATCAGTGAGTCACAGGGGGACACTGAAGCTTTCTTT

d_call: .
j_call: TRBJ1-5
v_call: TRBV18
clone_size: many
cdr3_length: 15
cdr3_aa: CASSPSQDGNQPQHF
cdr3_nt: TGTGCCAGCTCACCATCTCAGGACGGCAATCAGCCCCAGCATTTT

d_call: .
j_call: TRBJ2-7
v_call: TRBV28
clone_size: many
cdr3_length: 17
cdr3_aa: CASSHREDGLVRYEQYF
cdr3_nt: TGTGCCAGCAGCCACCGTGAGGACGGTTTGGTGAGGTACGAGCAGTACTTC

d_call: TRBD2
j_call: TRBJ2-7
v_call: TRBV4-1
clone_size: many
cdr3_length: 17
cdr3_aa: CASSQDSGTSGFYEQYF
cdr3_nt: TGCGCCAGCAGCCAAGACTCCGGGACTAGCGGCTTCTACGAGCAGTACTTC

d_call: .
j_call: TRBJ1-5
v_call: TRBV21-1
clone_size: many
cdr3_length: 16
cdr3_aa: CASSKAHRVSNQPQHF
cdr3_nt: TGTGCCAGCAGCAAAGCCCACAGGGTCAGCAATCAGCCCCAGCATTTT

d_call: .
j_call: TRBJ1-1
v_call: TRBV10-3
clone_size: many
cdr3_length: 15
cdr3_aa: CAISESSRSNTEAFF
cdr3_nt: TGTGCCATCAGTGAGTCCTCGCGGTCGAACACTGAAGCTTTCTTT

d_call: TRBD1
j_call: TRBJ1-5
v_call: TRBV12-3/TRBV12-4
clone_size: many
cdr3_length: 14
cdr3_aa: CASSLLGGRQPQHF
cdr3_nt: TGTGCCAGCAGTTTATTAGGGGGCCGGCAGCCCCAGCATTTT

d_call: .
j_call: TRBJ2-1
v_call: TRBV18
clone_size: few
cdr3_length: 13
cdr3_aa: CASSPDGTNEQFF
cdr3_nt: TGTGCCAGCTCACCCGACGGGACTAATGAGCAGTTCTTC

d_call: .
j_call: TRBJ1-5
v_call: TRBV12-3/TRBV12-4
clone_size: many
cdr3_length: 14
cdr3_aa: CASSLRIGNQPQHF
cdr3_nt: TGTGCCAGCAGTTTACGAATTGGGAATCAGCCCCAGCATTTT

d_call: .
j_call: TRBJ1-1
v_call: TRBV20-1
clone_size: .
cdr3_length: 15
cdr3_aa: CSAQRSWRKNTEAFF
cdr3_nt: TGCAGTGCTCAGAGGTCGTGGCGGAAGAACACTGAAGCTTTCTTT

d_call: TRBD1
j_call: TRBJ2-7
v_call: TRBV29-1
clone_size: many
cdr3_length: 18
cdr3_aa: CSVEARDRAFRLTYEQYF
cdr3_nt: TGCAGCGTTGAAGCCCGGGACAGGGCATTTCGCCTCACCTACGAGCAGTACTTC

d_call: .
j_call: TRBJ2-2
v_call: TRBV5-6
clone_size: many
cdr3_length: 12
cdr3_aa: CASGRLTGELFF
cdr3_nt: TGTGCCAGCGGGAGGCTCACCGGGGAGCTGTTTTTT

d_call: TRBD1
j_call: TRBJ1-1
v_call: TRBV7-6
clone_size: many
cdr3_length: 17
cdr3_aa: CASSSAFRTGKNTEAFF
cdr3_nt: TGTGCCAGCAGCTCAGCCTTCAGGACAGGCAAGAACACTGAAGCTTTCTTT

d_call: .
j_call: TRBJ2-7
v_call: TRBV4-2
clone_size: .
cdr3_length: 15
cdr3_aa: CASRTEATVSYEQYF
cdr3_nt: TGTGCCAGCCGTACAGAGGCGACTGTCTCCTACGAGCAGTACTTC

d_call: .
j_call: TRBJ1-1
v_call: TRBV7-9
clone_size: medium-sized
cdr3_length: 13
cdr3_aa: CASSPKANTEAFF
cdr3_nt: TGTGCCAGCAGCCCGAAGGCGAACACTGAAGCTTTCTTT

d_call: .
j_call: TRBJ1-6
v_call: TRBV10-3
clone_size: many
cdr3_length: 14
cdr3_aa: CAISGYQGGSPLHF
cdr3_nt: TGTGCCATCAGTGGTTACCAGGGAGGCTCACCCCTCCACTTT

d_call: TRBD2
j_call: TRBJ2-7
v_call: TRBV20-1
clone_size: many
cdr3_length: 13
cdr3_aa: CSARTGLDYEQYF
cdr3_nt: TGCAGTGCTAGGACGGGACTAGACTACGAGCAGTACTTC

d_call: .
j_call: TRBJ1-2
v_call: TRBV10-3
clone_size: .
cdr3_length: 17
cdr3_aa: CAISDPTKGRTNYGYTF
cdr3_nt: TGTGCCATCAGTGATCCGACAAAGGGTCGGACAAACTATGGCTACACCTTC

d_call: TRBD1
j_call: TRBJ1-5
v_call: TRBV7-9
clone_size: medium-sized
cdr3_length: 14
cdr3_aa: CASSPTGSNQPQHF
cdr3_nt: TGTGCCAGCAGCCCGACAGGGAGCAATCAGCCCCAGCATTTT

d_call: TRBD1
j_call: TRBJ1-2
v_call: TRBV29-1
clone_size: .
cdr3_length: 12
cdr3_aa: CSVTGTGSGYTF
cdr3_nt: TGCAGCGTTACCGGGACAGGGAGTGGCTACACCTTC

d_call: TRBD2
j_call: TRBJ2-1
v_call: TRBV28
clone_size: many
cdr3_length: 15
cdr3_aa: CASSLLAGGPIEQFF
cdr3_nt: TGTGCCAGCAGCCTACTAGCGGGAGGGCCTATTGAGCAGTTCTTC

d_call: .
j_call: TRBJ2-1
v_call: TRBV11-2
clone_size: many
cdr3_length: 15
cdr3_aa: CASSKRALSLDEQFF
cdr3_nt: TGTGCCAGCAGCAAAAGGGCACTCTCCCTGGATGAGCAGTTCTTC

d_call: .
j_call: TRBJ2-1
v_call: TRBV12-3/TRBV12-4
clone_size: .
cdr3_length: 13
cdr3_aa: CASSLDRIVEQFF
cdr3_nt: TGTGCCAGCAGTCTCGACAGGATAGTAGAGCAGTTCTTC